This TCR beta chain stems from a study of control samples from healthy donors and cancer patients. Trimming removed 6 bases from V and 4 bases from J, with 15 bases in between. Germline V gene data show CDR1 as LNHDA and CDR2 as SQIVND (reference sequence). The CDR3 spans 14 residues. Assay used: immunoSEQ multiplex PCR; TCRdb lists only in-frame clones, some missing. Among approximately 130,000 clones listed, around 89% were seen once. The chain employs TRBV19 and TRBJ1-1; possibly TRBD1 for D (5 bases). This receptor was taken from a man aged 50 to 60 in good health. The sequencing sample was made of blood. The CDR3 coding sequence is TGTGCCAGTAGCGCCGGGACGCCGGGCACTGAAGCTTTCTTT. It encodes CASSAGTPGTEAFF.